These T cell receptor beta chains were read from a single sample in a study of identical twins. One entry per CDR3 protein results from TCRdb running MiXCR on the 5' RACE reads. This table has roughly 480,000 distinct CDR3 sequences, about 24% appearing once. The same sample was also studied in work on T cells expressing NK-cell markers.

Sequenced sample: CD4+ T cells sorted from blood. Source of these receptors: a woman younger than 35 in good health. CDR3s include the opening cysteine and the closing phenylalanine or tryptophan. Fields, in order: CDR3 protein, CDR3 DNA, CDR3 length, V gene, D gene, clone size, J gene. D genes are given only for firm matches. Clone size is not always given. Where it is, it says once, few, many or a class for expanded clones.

CASSVVSQARLNEQFF | TGTGCCAGCAGCGTAGTTAGTCAAGCGAGGCTCAATGAGCAGTTCTTC | 16 | TRBV9 | - | - | TRBJ2-1
CASSLPVGTHYEQYF | TGTGCCAGCAGCTTGCCTGTGGGGACCCACTACGAGCAGTACTTC | 15 | TRBV5-6 | - | few | TRBJ2-7
CSARYLAEQFF | TGCAGTGCTAGGTACCTCGCCGAGCAGTTCTTC | 11 | TRBV20-1 | - | few | TRBJ2-1
CASSLGLAVNTGELFF | TGTGCCAGCAGCTTAGGTCTGGCAGTTAACACCGGGGAGCTGTTTTTT | 16 | TRBV7-6 | - | - | TRBJ2-2
CASSQDQGGGSSFF | TGTGCCAGCAGCCAAGATCAGGGGGGAGGTTCGTCGTTCTTC | 14 | TRBV3-1 | - | - | TRBJ2-1
CASSQESLGLGEQYF | TGCGCCAGCAGCCAAGAATCACTGGGACTAGGAGAGCAGTACTTC | 15 | TRBV4-3 | TRBD2 | - | TRBJ2-7
CASSYSIGQVSNVLTF | TGTGCCAGCAGTTACTCTATCGGACAGGTGTCCAACGTCCTGACTTTC | 16 | TRBV6-5 | TRBD1 | - | TRBJ2-6
CASSLLPETQYF | TGTGCCAGCAGCTTGTTGCCCGAGACCCAGTACTTC | 12 | TRBV5-5 | - | few | TRBJ2-5
CSARSAGEGYNEQFF | TGCAGTGCTAGATCTGCGGGAGAGGGGTACAATGAGCAGTTCTTC | 15 | TRBV20-1 | TRBD2 | few | TRBJ2-1
CASSTRVASSGNTIYF | TGTGCCAGCAGCACCCGAGTGGCGTCGTCTGGAAACACCATATATTTT | 16 | TRBV7-2 | - | few | TRBJ1-3
CASSWGPGGGEQYF | TGCGCCAGCAGCTGGGGACCCGGAGGCGGCGAGCAGTACTTC | 14 | TRBV5-1 | - | once | TRBJ2-7
CASGTGLLTDTQYF | TGTGCCTCCGGGACAGGCCTACTCACAGATACGCAGTATTTT | 14 | TRBV30 | TRBD1 | few | TRBJ2-3
CASSPTRSPGELFF | TGTGCCAGCAGCCCAACTAGAAGCCCCGGGGAGCTGTTTTTT | 14 | TRBV11-2 | - | - | TRBJ2-2
CASTTGASAYQETQYF | TGCGCCAGCACCACCGGGGCTAGCGCGTACCAAGAGACCCAGTACTTC | 16 | TRBV5-1 | - | - | TRBJ2-5
CTFSLALGQGLSGANVLTF | TGTACCTTCAGTTTAGCGCTGGGACAGGGCCTCTCTGGGGCCAACGTCCTGACTTTC | 19 | TRBV12-3/TRBV12-4 | TRBD1 | - | TRBJ2-6
CASSLRQARGYTF | TGTGCCAGCAGTTTAAGACAGGCCCGGGGCTACACCTTC | 13 | TRBV12-3/TRBV12-4 | - | - | TRBJ1-2
CASSLGRGGESDTQYF | TGCGCCAGCAGCTTGGGGCGCGGGGGTGAATCAGATACGCAGTATTTT | 16 | TRBV5-1 | TRBD2 | - | TRBJ2-3
CASSFGQGYYEQYF | TGTGCCAGCAGTTTCGGACAGGGGTACTACGAGCAGTACTTC | 14 | TRBV12-3/TRBV12-4 | TRBD1 | many | TRBJ2-7
CASSELLLAGADTQYF | TGTGCCAGCAGTGAATTGTTGCTAGCGGGGGCGGATACGCAGTATTTT | 16 | TRBV25-1 | TRBD2 | few | TRBJ2-3
CASSTTGYEQFF | TGTGCCAGCAGTACTACAGGGTATGAGCAGTTCTTC | 12 | TRBV6-2/TRBV6-3 | - | few | TRBJ2-1
CASNPRAGHGYTF | TGTGCCAGTAACCCGAGGGCAGGGCATGGCTACACCTTC | 13 | TRBV19 | - | few | TRBJ1-2
CSATLGNEKLFF | TGCAGCGCCACCCTAGGGAATGAAAAACTGTTTTTT | 12 | TRBV29-1 | - | few | TRBJ1-4
CASSLAGGVGGLVNTQYF | TGTGCCAGCAGCTTAGCGGGGGGAGTTGGCGGTCTTGTGAATACGCAGTATTTT | 18 | TRBV7-2 | - | - | TRBJ2-3
CASSQGTAGEKLFF | TGTGCCAGCAGCCAAGGGACAGCCGGAGAAAAACTGTTTTTT | 14 | TRBV4-2 | - | few | TRBJ1-4